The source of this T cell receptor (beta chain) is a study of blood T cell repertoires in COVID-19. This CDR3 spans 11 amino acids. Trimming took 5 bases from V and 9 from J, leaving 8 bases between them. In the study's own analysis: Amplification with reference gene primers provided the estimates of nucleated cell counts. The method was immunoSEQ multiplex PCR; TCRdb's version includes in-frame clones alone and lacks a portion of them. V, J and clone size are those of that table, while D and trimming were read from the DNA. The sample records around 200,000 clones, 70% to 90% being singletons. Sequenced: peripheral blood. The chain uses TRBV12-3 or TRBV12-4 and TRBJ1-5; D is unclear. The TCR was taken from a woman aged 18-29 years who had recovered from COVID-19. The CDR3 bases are TGTGCCAGCAGTACGGGTCCGCCCCAGCATTTT. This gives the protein CASSTGPPQHF.